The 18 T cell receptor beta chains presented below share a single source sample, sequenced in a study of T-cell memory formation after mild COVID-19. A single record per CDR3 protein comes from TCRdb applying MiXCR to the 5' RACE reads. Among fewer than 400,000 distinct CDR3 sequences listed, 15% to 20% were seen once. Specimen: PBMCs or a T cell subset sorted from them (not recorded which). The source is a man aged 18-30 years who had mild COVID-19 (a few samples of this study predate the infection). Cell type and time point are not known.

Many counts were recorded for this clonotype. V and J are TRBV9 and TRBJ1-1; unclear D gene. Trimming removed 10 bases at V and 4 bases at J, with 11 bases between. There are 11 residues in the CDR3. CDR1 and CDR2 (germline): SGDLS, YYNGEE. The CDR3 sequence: CAPLGGTEAFF. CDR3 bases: TGTGCCCCCCTAGGTGGCACTGAAGCTTTCTTT. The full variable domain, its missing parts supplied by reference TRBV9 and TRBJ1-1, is DSGVTQTPKHLITATGQRVTLRCSPRSGDLSVYWYQQSLDQGLQFLIQYYNGEERAKGNILERFSAQQFPDLHSELNLSSLELGDSALYFCAPLGGTEAFFGQGTRLTVV.

CDR3 sequence: CASSQSTSGGPRTYTDTQYF. The CDR3, as DNA: TGCGCCAGCAGCCAATCGACTAGCGGGGGGCCCCGAACCTACACAGATACGCAGTATTTT. The chain links TRBV4-3 to TRBJ2-3; TRBD2 agrees at 13 bases. V dropped 2 bases and J dropped 2; count of bases not matched to a gene: 13. CDR1 and CDR2 (germline): LGHNA, YSLEER. The CDR3 length is 20 residues.

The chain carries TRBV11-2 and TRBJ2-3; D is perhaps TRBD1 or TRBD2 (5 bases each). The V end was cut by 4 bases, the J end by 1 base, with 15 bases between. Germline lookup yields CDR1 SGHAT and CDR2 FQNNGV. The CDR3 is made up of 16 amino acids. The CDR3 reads CASSSGASPGTDTQYF. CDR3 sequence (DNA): TGTGCCAGCAGCTCCGGGGCTTCCCCGGGCACAGATACGCAGTATTTT.

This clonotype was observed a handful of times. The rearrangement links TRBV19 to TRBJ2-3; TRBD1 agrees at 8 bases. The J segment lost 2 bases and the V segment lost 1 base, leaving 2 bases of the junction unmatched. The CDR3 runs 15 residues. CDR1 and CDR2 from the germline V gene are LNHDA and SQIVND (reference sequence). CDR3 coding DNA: TGTGCCAGTAGTATAGCAGGGGGCGACACAGATACGCAGTATTTT. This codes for CASSIAGGDTDTQYF.

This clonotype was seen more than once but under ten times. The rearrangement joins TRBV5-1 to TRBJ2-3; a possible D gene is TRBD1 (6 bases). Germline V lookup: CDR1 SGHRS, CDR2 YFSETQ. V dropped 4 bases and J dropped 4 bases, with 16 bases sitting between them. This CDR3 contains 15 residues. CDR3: CASSLAGGWPDTQYF. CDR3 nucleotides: TGCGCCAGCAGCCTGGCTGGGGGCTGGCCAGATACGCAGTATTTT.

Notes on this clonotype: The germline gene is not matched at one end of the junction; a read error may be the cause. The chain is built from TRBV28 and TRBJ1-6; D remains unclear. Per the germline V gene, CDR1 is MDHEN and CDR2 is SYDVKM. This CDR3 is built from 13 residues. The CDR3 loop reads CASSIAYYSPLHF. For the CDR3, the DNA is TGTGCCAGCAGCATAGCCTATTATTCACCCCTCCACTTT.

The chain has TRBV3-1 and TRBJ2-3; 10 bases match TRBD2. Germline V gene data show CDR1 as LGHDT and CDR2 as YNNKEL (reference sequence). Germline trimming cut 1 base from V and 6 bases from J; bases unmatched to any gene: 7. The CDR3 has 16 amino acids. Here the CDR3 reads CASSQVWLAGVDTQYF. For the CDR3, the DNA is TGTGCCAGCAGCCAAGTGTGGCTAGCGGGGGTGGATACGCAGTATTTT.

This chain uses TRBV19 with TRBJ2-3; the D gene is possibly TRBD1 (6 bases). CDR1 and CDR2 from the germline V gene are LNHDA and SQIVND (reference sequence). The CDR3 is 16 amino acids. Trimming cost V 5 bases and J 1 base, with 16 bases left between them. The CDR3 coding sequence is TGTGCCAGTAGTGCTGTTCCAGGGGACGGCACAGATACGCAGTATTTT. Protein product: CASSAVPGDGTDTQYF.

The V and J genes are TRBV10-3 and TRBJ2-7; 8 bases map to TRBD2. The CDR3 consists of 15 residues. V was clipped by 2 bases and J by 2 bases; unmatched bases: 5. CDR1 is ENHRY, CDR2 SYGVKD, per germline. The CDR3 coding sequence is TGTGCCATCAGTGAGAGCGGGGGAACAACCTACGAGCAGTACTTC. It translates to CAISESGGTTYEQYF.

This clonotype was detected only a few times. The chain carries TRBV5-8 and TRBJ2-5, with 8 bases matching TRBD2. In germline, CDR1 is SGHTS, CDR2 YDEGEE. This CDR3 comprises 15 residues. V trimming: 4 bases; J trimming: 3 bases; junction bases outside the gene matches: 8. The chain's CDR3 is CASSPPGGGKETQYF. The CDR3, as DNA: TGTGCCAGCAGCCCCCCCGGCGGGGGGAAAGAGACCCAGTACTTC.

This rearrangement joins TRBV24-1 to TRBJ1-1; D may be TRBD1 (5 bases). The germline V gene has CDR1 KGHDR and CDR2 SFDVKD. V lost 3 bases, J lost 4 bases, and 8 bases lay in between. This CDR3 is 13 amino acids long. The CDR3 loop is CATSDRGGTEAFF. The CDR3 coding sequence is TGTGCCACCAGTGATCGGGGGGGCACTGAAGCTTTCTTT.

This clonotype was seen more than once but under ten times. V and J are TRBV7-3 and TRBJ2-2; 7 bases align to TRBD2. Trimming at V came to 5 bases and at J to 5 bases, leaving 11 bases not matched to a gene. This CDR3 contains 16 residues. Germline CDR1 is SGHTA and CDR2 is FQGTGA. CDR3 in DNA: TGTGCCAGCAGCCCCCCGAACGGGGGGTGGACCGGGGAGCTGTTTTTT. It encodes CASSPPNGGWTGELFF.

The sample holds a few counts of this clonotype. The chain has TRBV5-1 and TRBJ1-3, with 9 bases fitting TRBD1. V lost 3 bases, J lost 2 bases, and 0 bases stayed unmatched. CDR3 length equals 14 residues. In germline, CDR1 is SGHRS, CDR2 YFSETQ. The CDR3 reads CASSWTGAGNTIYF. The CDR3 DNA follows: TGCGCCAGCAGCTGGACAGGGGCTGGAAACACCATATATTTT.

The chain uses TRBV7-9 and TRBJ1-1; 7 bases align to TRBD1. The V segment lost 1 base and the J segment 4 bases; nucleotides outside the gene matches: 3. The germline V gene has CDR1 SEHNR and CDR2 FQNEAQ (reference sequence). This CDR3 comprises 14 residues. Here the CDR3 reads CASSLVQGITEAFF. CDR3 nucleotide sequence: TGTGCCAGCAGCTTAGTACAGGGGATCACTGAAGCTTTCTTT.

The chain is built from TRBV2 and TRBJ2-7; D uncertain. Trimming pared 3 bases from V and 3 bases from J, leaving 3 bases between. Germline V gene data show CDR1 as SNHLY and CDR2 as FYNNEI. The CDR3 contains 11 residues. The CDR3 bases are TGTGCCAGCAGTGAGGTCTACGAGCAGTACGTC. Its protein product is CASSEVYEQYV.

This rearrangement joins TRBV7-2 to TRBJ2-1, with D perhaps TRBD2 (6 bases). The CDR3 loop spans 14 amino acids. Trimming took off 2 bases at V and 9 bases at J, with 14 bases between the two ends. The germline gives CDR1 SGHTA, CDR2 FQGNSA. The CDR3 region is CASSLTSRWVEQFF. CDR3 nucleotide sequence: TGTGCCAGCAGCTTAACTAGCCGCTGGGTTGAGCAGTTCTTC.

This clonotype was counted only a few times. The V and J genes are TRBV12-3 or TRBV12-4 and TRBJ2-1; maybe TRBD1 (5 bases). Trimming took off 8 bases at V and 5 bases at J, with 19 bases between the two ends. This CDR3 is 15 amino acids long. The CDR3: CASALGPGPNNEQFF. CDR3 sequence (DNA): TGTGCCAGCGCCTTGGGGCCCGGCCCTAACAATGAGCAGTTCTTC.

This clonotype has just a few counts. CDR3 DNA: TGTGCCAGCGGGTCCCTTGGCTCTGGGGCCAACGTCCTGACTTTC. Protein: CASGSLGSGANVLTF. The chain carries TRBV7-9 and TRBJ2-6; no reliable D call. This CDR3 has 15 amino acids. V was shortened by 8 bases and J by 0 bases, with 11 bases between the two germline ends. CDR1 and CDR2 (germline): SEHNR, FQNEAQ (reference sequence).